This T cell receptor (beta chain) was recorded in a study of CD8+ T cells in alopecia areata. Reverse transcribed after extraction, RNA yielded cDNA as the sequencing template. TCRdb keeps only in-frame clones here, not all; method: immunoSEQ multiplex PCR. In the table there are 150,000 to 200,000 clones, about 72% of which are singletons. Germline CDR1 is SGHVS and CDR2 is FNYEAQ. The V end was cut by 3 bases, the J end by 4 bases, with 12 bases between. There are 15 residues in the CDR3. This sequence originates from a human donor with alopecia areata. The V call is TRBV7-6, the J call TRBJ1-4, with D tentatively TRBD1 (6 bases). Sequenced here: CD8+ T cells sorted from blood, sampled at week 0. CDR3 residues: CASSLAGALNEKLFF. The CDR3 region has the DNA TGTGCCAGCAGCTTGGCGGGGGCTCTTAATGAAAAACTGTTTTTT. Together with reference TRBV7-6 and TRBJ1-4, the CDR3 gives the full variable domain: GAGVSQSPRYKVTKRGQDVALRCDPISGHVSLYWYRQALGQGPEFLTYFNYEAQQDKSGLPNDRFSAERPEGSISTLTIQRTEQRDSAMYRCASSLAGALNEKLFFGSGTQLSVL.